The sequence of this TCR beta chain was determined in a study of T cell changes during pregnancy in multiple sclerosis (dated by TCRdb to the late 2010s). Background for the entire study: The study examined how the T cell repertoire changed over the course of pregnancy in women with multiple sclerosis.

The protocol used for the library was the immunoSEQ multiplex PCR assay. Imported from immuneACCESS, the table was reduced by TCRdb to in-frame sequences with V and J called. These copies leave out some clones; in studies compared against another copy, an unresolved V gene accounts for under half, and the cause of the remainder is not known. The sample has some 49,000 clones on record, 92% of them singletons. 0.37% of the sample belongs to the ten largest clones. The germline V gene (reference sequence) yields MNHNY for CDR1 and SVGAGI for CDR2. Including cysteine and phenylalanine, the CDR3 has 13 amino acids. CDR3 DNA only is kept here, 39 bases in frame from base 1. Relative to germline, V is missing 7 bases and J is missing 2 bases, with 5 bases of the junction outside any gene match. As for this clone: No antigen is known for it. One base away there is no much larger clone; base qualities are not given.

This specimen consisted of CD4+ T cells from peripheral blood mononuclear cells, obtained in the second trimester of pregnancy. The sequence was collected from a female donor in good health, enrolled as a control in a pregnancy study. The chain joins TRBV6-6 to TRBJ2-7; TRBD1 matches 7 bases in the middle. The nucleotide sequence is TGTGCCAGCACGGGACAGCTTGCCTACGAGCAGTACTTC. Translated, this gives CASTGQLAYEQYF.